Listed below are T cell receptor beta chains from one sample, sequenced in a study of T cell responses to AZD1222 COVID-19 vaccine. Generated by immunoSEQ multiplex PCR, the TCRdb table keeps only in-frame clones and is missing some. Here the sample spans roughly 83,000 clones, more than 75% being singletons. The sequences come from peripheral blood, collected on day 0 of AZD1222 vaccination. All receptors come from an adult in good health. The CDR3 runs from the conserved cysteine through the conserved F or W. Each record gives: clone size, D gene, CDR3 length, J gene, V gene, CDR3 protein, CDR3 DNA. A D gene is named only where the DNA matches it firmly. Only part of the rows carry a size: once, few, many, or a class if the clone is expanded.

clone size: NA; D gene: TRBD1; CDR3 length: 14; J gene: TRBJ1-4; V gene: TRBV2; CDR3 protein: CASRANRGYEKLFF; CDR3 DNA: TGTGCCAGCAGGGCCAACAGGGGGTATGAAAAACTGTTTTTT
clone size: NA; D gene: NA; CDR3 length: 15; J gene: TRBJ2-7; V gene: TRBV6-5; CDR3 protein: CASSYTVLGSYEQYF; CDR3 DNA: TGTGCCAGCAGTTATACTGTCCTGGGCTCCTACGAGCAGTACTTC
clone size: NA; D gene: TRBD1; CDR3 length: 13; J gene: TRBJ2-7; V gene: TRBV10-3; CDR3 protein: CAISETGGGEQYF; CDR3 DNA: TGTGCCATCAGTGAGACAGGGGGAGGCGAGCAGTACTTC
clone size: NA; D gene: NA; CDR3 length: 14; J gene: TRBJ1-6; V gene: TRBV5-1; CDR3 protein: CASTGAAENSPLHF; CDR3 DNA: TGCGCCAGCACAGGGGCAGCTGAAAATTCACCCCTCCACTTT
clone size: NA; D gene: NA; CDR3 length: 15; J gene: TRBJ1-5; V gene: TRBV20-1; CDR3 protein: CSASRGRGDNQPQHF; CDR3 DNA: TGCAGTGCTAGTAGGGGGAGGGGGGACAATCAGCCCCAGCATTTT
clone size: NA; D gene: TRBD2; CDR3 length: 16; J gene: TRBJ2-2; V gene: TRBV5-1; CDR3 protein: CASRVSGSANTGELFF; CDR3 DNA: TGCGCCAGCAGGGTTAGCGGGAGCGCGAACACCGGGGAGCTGTTTTTT
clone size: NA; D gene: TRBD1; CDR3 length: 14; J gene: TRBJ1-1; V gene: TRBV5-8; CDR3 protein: CASAATGANTEAFF; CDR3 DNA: TGTGCCAGCGCCGCGACAGGGGCGAACACTGAAGCTTTCTTT
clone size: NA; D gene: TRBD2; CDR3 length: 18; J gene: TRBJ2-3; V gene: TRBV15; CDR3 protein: CATSRVGAASGRRDTQYF; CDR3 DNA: TGTGCCACCAGCAGAGTGGGGGCGGCTAGCGGGAGAAGGGATACGCAGTATTTT
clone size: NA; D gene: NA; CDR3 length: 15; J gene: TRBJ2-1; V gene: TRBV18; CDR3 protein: CASSPRRRQGVEQFF; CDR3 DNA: TGTGCCAGCTCACCCCGGAGACGGCAGGGCGTTGAGCAGTTCTTC
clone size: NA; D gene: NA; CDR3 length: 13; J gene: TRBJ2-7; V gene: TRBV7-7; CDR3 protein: CASRGGGGREQYF; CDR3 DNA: TGTGCTAGCCGCGGAGGGGGGGGCAGGGAGCAGTACTTC
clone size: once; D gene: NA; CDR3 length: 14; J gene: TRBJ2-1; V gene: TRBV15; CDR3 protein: CATSRPDTYNEQFF; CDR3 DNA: TGTGCCACCAGCAGACCTGACACCTACAATGAGCAGTTCTTC
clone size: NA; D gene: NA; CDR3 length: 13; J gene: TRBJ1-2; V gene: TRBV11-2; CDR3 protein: CASSLGGELGYTF; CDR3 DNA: TGTGCCAGCAGCCTAGGGGGGGAGTTGGGCTACACCTTC
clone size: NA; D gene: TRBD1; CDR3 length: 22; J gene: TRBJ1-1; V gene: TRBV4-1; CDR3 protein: CASSQVDPIPGQPEPRTTEAFF; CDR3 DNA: TGCGCCAGCAGCCAAGTTGACCCAATTCCGGGACAGCCTGAACCAAGGACCACTGAAGCTTTCTTT
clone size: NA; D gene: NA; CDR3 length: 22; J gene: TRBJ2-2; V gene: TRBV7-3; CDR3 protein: CASSLYKTAGALIPGSTGELFF; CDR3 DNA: TGTGCCAGCAGCTTATATAAGACCGCAGGGGCGCTAATCCCCGGTAGCACCGGGGAGCTGTTTTTT
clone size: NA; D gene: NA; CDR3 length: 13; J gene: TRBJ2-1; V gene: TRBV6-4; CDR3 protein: CASSDQGGSQQFF; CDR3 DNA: TGTGCCAGCAGTGATCAGGGGGGATCACAGCAGTTCTTC
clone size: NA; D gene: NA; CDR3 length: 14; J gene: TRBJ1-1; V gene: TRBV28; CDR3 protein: CASSLFKGSTEAFF; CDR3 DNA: TGTGCCAGCAGTTTGTTTAAGGGCAGCACTGAAGCTTTCTTT
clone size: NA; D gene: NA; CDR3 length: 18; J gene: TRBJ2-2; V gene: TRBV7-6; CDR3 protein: CASSLGPTRGSYTGELFF; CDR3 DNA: TGTGCCAGCAGCTTAGGACCAACCAGGGGTTCGTACACCGGGGAGCTGTTTTTT
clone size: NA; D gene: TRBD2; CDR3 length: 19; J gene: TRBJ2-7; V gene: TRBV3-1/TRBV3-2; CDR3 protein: CASSPPRGSGRARNYEQYF; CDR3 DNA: TGTGCCAGCAGCCCCCCGCGGGGTAGCGGGAGGGCCCGTAACTACGAGCAGTACTTC
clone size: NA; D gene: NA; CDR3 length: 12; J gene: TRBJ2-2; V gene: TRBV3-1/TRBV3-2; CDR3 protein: CASEGDTGELFF; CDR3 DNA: TGTGCCAGCGAGGGGGACACCGGGGAGCTGTTTTTT
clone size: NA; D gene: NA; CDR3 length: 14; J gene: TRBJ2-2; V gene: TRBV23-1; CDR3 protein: CASSQYRVTGELFF; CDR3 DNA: TGCGCCAGCAGTCAATACAGGGTCACCGGGGAGCTGTTTTTT